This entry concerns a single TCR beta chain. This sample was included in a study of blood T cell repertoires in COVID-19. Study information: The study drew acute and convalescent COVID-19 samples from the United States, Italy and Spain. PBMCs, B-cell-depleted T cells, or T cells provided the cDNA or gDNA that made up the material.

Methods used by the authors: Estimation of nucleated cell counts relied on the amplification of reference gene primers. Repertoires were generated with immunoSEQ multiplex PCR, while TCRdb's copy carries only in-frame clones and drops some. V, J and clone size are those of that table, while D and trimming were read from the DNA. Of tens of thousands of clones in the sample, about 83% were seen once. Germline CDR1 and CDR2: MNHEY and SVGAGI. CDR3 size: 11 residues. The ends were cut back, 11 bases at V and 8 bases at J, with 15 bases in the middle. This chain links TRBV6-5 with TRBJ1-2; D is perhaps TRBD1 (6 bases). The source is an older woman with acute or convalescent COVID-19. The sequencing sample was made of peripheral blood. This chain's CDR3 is CAREGEGGYTF. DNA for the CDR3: TGTGCCCGGGAGGGGGAGGGCGGCTACACCTTC.